This T cell receptor (beta chain) is from a study of identical twins listed by TCRdb under 2016. With respect to the entire study: The study deep-sequenced TCR alpha and beta repertoires from monozygotic twins, unrelated adults of various ages and cord blood to test whether fetal clonotypes persist. To rule out contamination, the twin experiments were replicated at different times with different library preparation protocols.

General study outcomes and caveats: Because the same donors could not be followed over many years, the conclusions depended on cross-sectional statistical analysis. Abundant cord blood beta clonotypes carried fewer insertions; young adult naive repertoires showed a weaker similar trend, while memory repertoires showed none. The excess sharing between twins in beta out-of-frame sequences was weaker because fewer shared sequences reduced the signal-to-noise ratio. Out-of-frame TCR alpha sharing in monozygotic twins was systematically underestimated by recombination models, whereas sharing between unrelated individuals was in agreement with the recombination models. Zero-insertion analyses could be partly confounded by invariant T cells such as MAIT and iNKT, although diverse VJ usage argued against such confounding for most clonotypes. Compared with coincidental sharing between unrelated individuals, out-of-frame TCR alpha sequences shared between twins had an excess of sequences with low generation probability.

From a lookup of the germline V gene, CDR1 and CDR2 are ENHRY and SYGVKD. Spanning cysteine to phenylalanine, the CDR3 consists of 15 amino acids. The entry retains the CDR3 DNA only, 45 bases that are in frame from base 1. Trimming costs V 4 bases and J 5 bases, and their ends lie 17 bases apart. Remarks on this clonotype: Its target antigen remains unknown. No much larger clonotype is one base removed from it; base qualities were not supplied.

Only healthy Caucasian donors were included. Three pairs of female monozygotic twins, all aged about 18 to 30 years, made up the twin cohort. The RNA used for TCR libraries was isolated from peripheral blood mononuclear cells. The library was obtained by 5' RACE. The data were produced on an Illumina HiSeq 2000. A universal primer binding site was added through template switching, and the final cDNA carried a unique molecular identifier so that TCR cDNA molecules could be counted accurately. Specific primers in the conserved constant-segment region were used to synthesize first-strand cDNA for the TCR alpha and beta chains. To control for contamination, each cDNA library was double barcoded with a SMART-Mk sample barcode plus Illumina barcodes. Two successive PCR steps introduced TruSeq adapter sequences along with Illumina sample barcodes. Sequencing of the TCR alpha and beta cDNA libraries was done on the Illumina HiSeq platform using custom primers. The source study handled its data this way. Raw reads were processed with MiGEC to extract unique molecular identifiers, and MiXCR was used to determine CDR3 positions. Recombination models were inferred per individual with the repgenHMM and IGoR tools using an EM algorithm. Shared clonotype analysis was performed with the tcR package in R, normalizing sharing by the product of cloneset sizes. To study raw recombination without the effects of thymic and clonal selection, out-of-frame nonproductive sequences were analyzed. Clones were called with MiXCR by TCRdb after fastp trimmed the public reads at Q25, and only in-frame beta chains were retained. CDR3 protein duplicates are merged, each entry listing the most common genes and DNA. TCRdb assigned the V and J calls; the authors' analysis was not used. Counted in this sample were 700,000 or so distinct CDR3 sequences; roughly 20% of them appeared once. Around 4.4% of the sample goes to the ten largest clones.

The same specimen was also included in a second study, on T cells expressing NK-cell markers. That second publication adds: Seven to nine donors provided sorted CD3+CD56+NKG2C+, CD3+CD56+NKG2C- and CD3+CD56-NKG2C+ T-cell subsets, whose TCR beta-chain repertoires were profiled. Of the eight sequenced donors, seven were found to be HCMV-seropositive and one was found to be HCMV-seronegative. In several experiments an anti-gammadeltaTCR antibody was added to restrict sorting to alphabetaTCR-expressing T cells. In a handful of donors, the dominant CD3+CD56+NKG2C+ clonotypes ranked among the top 10 CD8+ clonotypes, making up about 1.0-7.0% of CD8+ T cells. Those dominant clonotypes were again the most abundant among CD3+CD56-NKG2C+ cells in a few donors, at about 25-60.1%. Whether the expanded NKG2C-expressing T cell clones were specific for HCMV antigens remained unclear. The eight sequenced donors were randomly selected healthy volunteers, three men and five women. HCMV-specific IgG was detected in serum with a commercial ELISA kit to determine HCMV serostatus. For roughly 6 donors, bulk peripheral blood T-cell repertoires were additionally sequenced from unsorted PBMC. MIGEC was used to demultiplex reads and group the reads by UMI, and MiTCR was used to assemble and quantify clonotypes. To exclude erroneous sequences, only TCR cDNA sequences supported by at least two reads were retained. The tcR package was used for downstream repertoire analysis, and clonotypes were matched between fractions using CDR3 nucleotide sequence together with V segment. Antigen specificity was annotated against VDJdb with VDJmatch, allowing one amino acid substitution in CDR3.

Specimen: PBMCs. This sequence uses TRBV10-3 and TRBJ2-5; TRBD1 is possibly the D segment (7 matching bases). This clonotype originated in a woman under 30 in good health. The DNA sequence is given as TGTGCCATCAGTGGAACCGGGCCAGGGGGGGAGACCCAGTACTTC. This gives the protein CAISGTGPGGETQYF.